A selection of T cell receptor beta chains follows, all from one sample in a study of OX40 agonist ivuxolimab in advanced cancers. Only in-frame clones appear in the TCRdb table, and some are missing; sequencing was by immunoSEQ multiplex PCR. Among tens of thousands of clones listed, 91% were seen once. Material: CD4+ or CD8+ T cells sorted from blood, obtained in a trial of the OX40 agonist ivuxolimab. The receptors here all came from an adult with an advanced solid tumor such as melanoma, head and neck, liver or kidney cancer. Both conserved end residues are part of each CDR3. The D gene is left open where the match is weak. Only part of the rows carry a size: once, few, many, or a class if the clone is expanded.

j_call clone_size v_call d_call cdr3_nt cdr3_aa
TRBJ2-3 . TRBV10-3 TRBD2 TGTGCCATCAGAACTAGCGGGGGCACAGATACGCAGTATTTT CAIRTSGGTDTQYF
TRBJ2-4 . TRBV6-1 TRBD2 TGTGCCAGCAGTGAAAGGTTGCGCGGGAGCGGGACCAAAAACATTCAGTACTTC CASSERLRGSGTKNIQYF
TRBJ1-5 . TRBV6-4 . TGTGCCACCGCCCTTGCTCCCAATCAGCCCCAGCATTTT CATALAPNQPQHF
TRBJ2-3 . TRBV9 TRBD1 TGTGCCAGCAGCGTAGACCCAGGGGGTCTCACAGATACGCAGTATTTT CASSVDPGGLTDTQYF
TRBJ2-5 . TRBV30 . TGTGCCTGGAGTGATCAGACCCAGTACTTC CAWSDQTQYF
TRBJ1-4 . TRBV6-1 . TGTGCCAGCAGTTTTTCAGAAACAACTAATGAAAAACTGTTTTTT CASSFSETTNEKLFF
TRBJ2-7 . TRBV29-1 . TGCAGCGTCGGGACCTTCGGGGACGAGCAGTACTTC CSVGTFGDEQYF
TRBJ2-2 . TRBV5-4 TRBD2 TGTGCCAGCAGCTTGGGGAGCGGGGCGAACACCGGGGAGCTGTTTTTT CASSLGSGANTGELFF
TRBJ2-3 . TRBV6-5 . TGTGCCAGCAGTTCCCCCTCCACAGATACGCAGTATTTT CASSSPSTDTQYF
TRBJ2-6 . TRBV11-1 . TGTGCCAGCAGCGGGCGGGGAGCTGGGGCCAACGTCCTGACTTTC CASSGRGAGANVLTF
TRBJ2-6 once TRBV6-1 . TGTGCCGTACCGAGGTTCTCTGGGGCCAACGTCCTGACTTTC CAVPRFSGANVLTF
TRBJ1-1 . TRBV9 . TGTGCCAGCAGCGTAGATGTGGTGACGGGCGCTGAAGCTTTCTTT CASSVDVVTGAEAFF
TRBJ2-3 once TRBV6-6 . TGTGCCAGCAGTAGGGTAGCAGATACGCAGTATTTT CASSRVADTQYF
TRBJ2-3 . TRBV10-3 . TGTGCCATCAGAAGCTCCGCTGGGACCGTCACAGATACGCAGTATTTT CAIRSSAGTVTDTQYF
TRBJ2-5 . TRBV30 . TGTGCCTGGAGTTTAACAGGGAGAGAGACCCAGTACTTC CAWSLTGRETQYF
TRBJ1-4 . TRBV6-6 . TGTGCCAGCAGAACAGGGCCGACTAATGAAAAACTGTTTTTT CASRTGPTNEKLFF
TRBJ1-2 . TRBV11-3 . TGTGCCAGCAGCTTATGCGAGCCCCGACCCCGAAATGGCTACACCTTC CASSLCEPRPRNGYTF
TRBJ1-1 . TRBV5-1 TRBD1 TGCGCCAGCAGCATTCCCCGGGACAGGGCTCACACTGAAGCTTTCTTT CASSIPRDRAHTEAFF
TRBJ2-7 . TRBV4-1 . TGCGCCAGCAGCCGAGAGTGGTCCCCGGGGAAATTAGATACCTACGAGCAGTACTTC CASSREWSPGKLDTYEQYF
TRBJ1-5 . TRBV28 TRBD1 TGTGCCAGCAGCTGGGGGGCCGGGGACAGGTCCAATCAGCCCCAGCATTTT CASSWGAGDRSNQPQHF
TRBJ2-1 . TRBV6-1 . TGTGCCAGCAGTGAAACAGGGTACCGGTTCTTC CASSETGYRFF
TRBJ1-3 . TRBV5-6 . TGTGCCAGCAGCCGTGCAGGAGTCGGAAACACCATATATTTT CASSRAGVGNTIYF
TRBJ1-5 . TRBV5-8 TRBD1 TGTGCCAGCGGACAGGGTGGTGATAGAAATCAGCCCCAGCATTTT CASGQGGDRNQPQHF
TRBJ2-7 . TRBV6-4 . TGTGCCAGCAGTGACTCGAGATACGAGCAGTACTTC CASSDSRYEQYF
TRBJ1-1 . TRBV15 . TGTGCCACCAGCAGAGACAGGGTGAACACTGAAGCTTTCTTT CATSRDRVNTEAFF
TRBJ1-1 once TRBV5-1 . TGCGCCAGCAGCAAAGACCCTTCGAACACTGAAGCTTTCTTT CASSKDPSNTEAFF
TRBJ2-7 . TRBV11-2 . TGTGCCACCGGGACTCCGAGCTCCTACGAGCAGTACTTC CATGTPSSYEQYF
TRBJ1-4 . TRBV6-1 . TGTGCCAGCAGTGATGGGGTTAGCTATGAAAAACTGTTTTTT CASSDGVSYEKLFF
TRBJ1-3 . TRBV6-6 . TGTGCCAGCAGTTACTCACTGTTGGAGCACACCATATATTTT CASSYSLLEHTIYF
TRBJ1-1 . TRBV5-1 . TGCGCCAGCAGCTTGGAGGGAAGTAACACTGAAGCTTTCTTT CASSLEGSNTEAFF
TRBJ2-2 . TRBV5-1 . TGCGCCAGCAGCTTGCAGGGATCCACCGGGGAGCTGTTTTTT CASSLQGSTGELFF
TRBJ1-1 . TRBV6-6 TRBD1 TGTGCCAGCACCGCATCCGGGACAGGGTCTGAAGCTTTCTTT CASTASGTGSEAFF
TRBJ2-1 . TRBV11-2 TRBD2 TGTGCCAGCACCACCCAACCGGGACTAAATCACAATGAGCAGTTCTTC CASTTQPGLNHNEQFF
TRBJ2-7 . TRBV11-2 . TGTGCCAGCAGCTTAGGTGTGGCAGCCTCCTACGAGCAGTACTTC CASSLGVAASYEQYF
TRBJ2-5 . TRBV7-7 TRBD1 TGTGCTAGCAGCACAGGACAGGAGGAGACCCAGTACTTC CASSTGQEETQYF
TRBJ1-4 . TRBV10-3 TRBD1 TGTGCCATCAGCCCGACAGGGGCTAATGAAAAACTGTTTTTT CAISPTGANEKLFF
TRBJ2-7 . TRBV5-1 TRBD1 TGCGCCAGCAGCTCGACAAACAGGGGCGAGCAGTACTTC CASSSTNRGEQYF
TRBJ2-2 . TRBV6-5 TRBD2 TGTGCCAGCAGTTTGAGCGGGACGGGGGGCGGGGAGCTGTTTTTT CASSLSGTGGGELFF
TRBJ2-1 . TRBV28 . TGTGCCAGCAGGACGGGAGAACCACCCGTAGGGCAGTTCTTC CASRTGEPPVGQFF
TRBJ2-1 few TRBV2 TRBD2 TGTGCCAGCACCGAACTCCGGACTAGCGGGAACAATGAGCAGTTCTTC CASTELRTSGNNEQFF
TRBJ2-1 once TRBV28 . TGTGCCAGCAGTTCGGCTAGCGCAAGCTCCTACAATGAGCAGTTCTTC CASSSASASSYNEQFF
TRBJ2-2 . TRBV10-1 . TGCGCCAGCAGTGAGTCCTATACGAACACCGGGGAGCTGTTTTTT CASSESYTNTGELFF
TRBJ2-5 . TRBV29-1 . TGCAGCGTTGGGCAGCAAGAGACCCAGTACTTC CSVGQQETQYF
TRBJ1-1 . TRBV5-6 TRBD1 TGTGCCAGCAGCTATCCGACAGGGGAAGGGCTCTTT CASSYPTGEGLF
TRBJ1-3 . TRBV18 TRBD1 TGTGCCAGCTCGCCCCAGGGGGCCGGAAACACCATATATTTT CASSPQGAGNTIYF